A single sample gave rise to the 31 T cell receptor beta chains below, sequenced in a study of cytomegalovirus exposure and HLA in healthy donors listed by TCRdb under 2017. Library creation used the immunoSEQ multiplex PCR assay. For the multiplex PCR, a mixture combining 60 forward primers for TCR Vbeta segments and 13 reverse primers for TCR Jbeta segments was used. What TCRdb holds here is the immuneACCESS table cut down to in-frame rearrangements. Part of the clones is not present; checked against another copy, under half of the missing clones reflect an unresolved V gene, and the others are unexplained. The sample yields some 180,000 clones; over 80% were counted once. The top ten constitute under 1.5% of the sample. The sequencing input was PBMCs. All receptors derive from a girl between 5 and 17 years old in good health and CMV-seropositive.

The chain combines TRBV5-6 with TRBJ1-1; D might be TRBD1 (5 bases). CDR1 is SGHDT and CDR2 is YYEEEE in the germline V gene. Trimming took off 4 bases at V and 4 bases at J, with 14 bases between the two ends. The CDR3 is made up of 14 amino acids. The CDR3 spells CASSPVRRGTEAFF. In DNA form, the CDR3 reads TGTGCCAGCAGCCCTGTGCGAAGGGGCACTGAAGCTTTCTTT.

The CDR3 coding sequence is TGTGCCAGCACACTAGCGGGATCGGTCACCGGGGAGCTGTTTTTT. It codes for CASTLAGSVTGELFF. This rearrangement joins TRBV2 to TRBJ2-2, with 10 bases aligning to TRBD2. V was pared by 7 bases and J by 4 bases, with 6 bases of the junction left unmatched. The CDR3 runs 15 residues. Germline CDR1 and CDR2: SNHLY and FYNNEI.

The chain carries TRBV10-3 and TRBJ2-3; TRBD2 matches 11 bases. Per the germline V gene, CDR1 is ENHRY and CDR2 is SYGVKD. The CDR3 has 15 amino acids. V gave up 7 bases and J gave up 0 bases; unmatched junction bases: 3. CDR3 sequence reads: CAIMRTSGSTDTQYF. As DNA, the CDR3 is TGTGCCATCATGAGGACTAGCGGGAGCACAGATACGCAGTATTTT.

This chain joins TRBV6-1 and TRBJ1-2; D may be TRBD1 (5 bases). Germline CDR1 and CDR2: MNHNS and SASEGT. V lost 2 bases to trimming and J lost 3 bases, with 13 bases between them. The CDR3 totals 15 residues. The CDR3: CASSESQGIYYGYTF. As DNA, the CDR3 is TGTGCCAGCAGTGAATCCCAGGGCATCTACTATGGCTACACCTTC.

The J gene is TRBJ2-7, the V gene TRBV15; 12 bases map to TRBD2. With V trimmed by 5 bases and J by 1 base, 3 bases remained unmatched. CDR1 and CDR2 from the germline V gene are LNHNV and YYDKDF (reference sequence). This CDR3 has 15 residues. CDR3 protein: CATSGGLAGSYEQYF. Here the CDR3 DNA reads TGTGCCACCAGCGGAGGACTAGCGGGGTCCTACGAGCAGTACTTC.

The CDR3 loop is CTSSQARTEAFF. In DNA, the CDR3 is TGCACCAGCAGCCAAGCCAGGACTGAAGCTTTCTTT. V usage is TRBV1 and J usage is TRBJ1-1; the D call in the table, TRBD1, was not verified against the DNA. TRBV1 is a recognized pseudogene. The CDR3 covers 12 residues.

The sample holds one count of this clone. The CDR3 DNA follows: TGTGCCAGTAGTATCAACAGCAGGGGCACTGAAGCTTTCTTT. Translated: CASSINSRGTEAFF. The chain combines TRBV19 with TRBJ1-1; D possibly corresponds to TRBD1 (6 bases). The CDR3 has 14 amino acids. Trimming took off 3 bases at V and 4 bases at J, with 12 bases between the two ends. The germline gives CDR1 LNHDA, CDR2 SQIVND (reference sequence).

This clone was recorded only once. V is TRBV6-5 and J is TRBJ2-7; no firm D call. The CDR3 runs 15 residues. Between the trimmed V and J ends, which lost 0 bases and 3 bases, there was a span of 12 bases. Germline assignment: CDR1 MNHEY and CDR2 SVGAGI. The CDR3 loop reads CASSYSSQRFYEQYF. The CDR3 DNA reads TGTGCCAGCAGTTACTCGTCCCAGCGCTTCTACGAGCAGTACTTC.

V and J are TRBV4-2 and TRBJ1-5; 8 nucleotides line up with TRBD1. The J segment lost 7 bases and the V segment lost 0 bases, leaving 5 bases of the junction unmatched. The CDR3 extends over 15 amino acids. The germline V gene has CDR1 LGHNA and CDR2 YNFKEQ. The CDR3 here is CASSQDRTGRQPQHF. The CDR3 nucleotides are TGTGCCAGCAGCCAAGACAGGACAGGGAGGCAGCCCCAGCATTTT.

J is TRBJ1-1 and V is TRBV7-9; maybe TRBD1 (6 bases). CDR1 and CDR2 (germline): SEHNR, FQNEAQ (reference sequence). This CDR3 has 14 amino acids. Trimming took 1 base from V and 7 from J, leaving 13 bases between them. CDR3: CASSLVGRGVEAFF. The CDR3 bases are TGTGCCAGCAGCTTAGTGGGGAGGGGGGTTGAAGCTTTCTTT.

The chain is built from TRBV6-6 and TRBJ1-5; 7 positions agree with TRBD1. This CDR3 region has 16 residues. The V and J ends lost 4 bases and 2 bases, in that order; junction bases with no gene match: 8. Germline CDR1 is MNHNY and CDR2 is SVGAGI (reference sequence). CDR3 DNA: TGTGCCAGCAGTTTCACAGGGGTATACGGCAATCAGCCCCAGCATTTT. Translated, it gives CASSFTGVYGNQPQHF.

This chain uses TRBV29-1 with TRBJ1-2; tentative D call: TRBD1 (5 bases). The length of the CDR3 is 13 residues. V gave up 6 bases and J gave up 5 bases, with 16 bases separating them. CDR1 and CDR2 from the germline V gene are SQVTM and ANQGSEA. The CDR3, as DNA: TGCAGCGTAGGGTCTCGCGGGGCATATGGCTACACCTTC. Protein: CSVGSRGAYGYTF.

The chain carries TRBV30 and TRBJ2-5; TRBD2 matches at 7 bases. The trim removed 2 bases at V and 5 bases at J, leaving 5 bases unmatched. Germline CDR1 is GTSNPN and CDR2 is SVGIG (reference sequence). The CDR3 runs 13 residues. The CDR3 coding sequence is TGTGCCTGGAGTCAGGGACTATCGGAGACCCAGTACTTC. It codes for CAWSQGLSETQYF.

V usage is TRBV15 and J usage is TRBJ1-5; the D is unclear. The CDR3 loop spans 13 amino acids. The ends were cut back, 3 bases at V and 6 bases at J, with 9 bases in the middle. CDR1 is LNHNV, CDR2 YYDKDF, per germline (reference sequence). In DNA, the CDR3 is TGTGCCACCAGCAGTTGGCAGTTTCAGCCCCAGCATTTT. As protein: CATSSWQFQPQHF.

V gene TRBV30 combines with J gene TRBJ2-5; 8 nucleotides agree with TRBD1. Per germline, CDR1 GTSNPN and CDR2 SVGIG (reference sequence). Unmatched junction bases numbered 18, after V lost 1 base and J lost 5 bases. The CDR3 spans 18 residues. This CDR3 reads CAWSGFRGWTGRPETQYF. CDR3 bases: TGTGCCTGGAGTGGGTTCCGAGGCTGGACAGGGAGGCCGGAGACCCAGTACTTC.

The rearrangement links TRBV6-4 to TRBJ1-1; D unresolved. This CDR3 comprises 13 residues. Germline CDR1 reads MRHNA; CDR2 reads SNTAGT. V was cut by 4 bases and J by 5 bases, with 11 bases left in between. The CDR3 loop is CASSALRGTEAFF. The CDR3 DNA reads as TGTGCCAGCAGTGCCCTTCGGGGAACTGAAGCTTTCTTT.

This sequence joins TRBV23-1 and TRBJ1-1; unclear D gene. TRBV23-1 is flagged as an ORF with uncertain function. Trimming stripped 8 bases from V and 1 base from J, with 17 bases between. The CDR3 is 15 amino acids. CDR3 sequence (DNA): TGCGCCAGCCCCCCGCGGGAGCAGAAGAACACTGAAGCTTTCTTT. It yields the protein CASPPREQKNTEAFF.

The chain is built from TRBV6-1 and TRBJ1-5; 8 bases are shared with TRBD1. The CDR3 covers 18 residues. Trimming took 4 bases from V and 4 from J; bases not matched to a gene: 15. Per the germline V gene, CDR1 is MNHNS and CDR2 is SASEGT. CDR3 residues: CASSAYGQGVPGNQPQHF. The CDR3 DNA reads as TGTGCCAGCAGTGCATACGGACAGGGCGTCCCCGGGAATCAGCCCCAGCATTTT.

The CDR3 nucleotides read TGTGCCAGCACCGGCCCGACTAGCGGGAGGCGGCGGTTCTTC. This gives the protein CASTGPTSGRRRFF. The chain carries TRBV2 and TRBJ2-1; 13 nucleotides line up with TRBD2. Germline V gene sequence: CDR1 SNHLY, CDR2 FYNNEI. The length of the CDR3 is 14 residues. The trim removed 7 bases at V and 15 bases at J, leaving 12 bases unmatched.

This chain uses TRBV6-5 with TRBJ2-7, with TRBD2 matching over 10 bases. The junction had 5 bases not matched to a gene; V was cut back by 6 bases and J by 3 bases. The CDR3 is 14 amino acids. Germline loops: CDR1 MNHEY, CDR2 SVGAGI. In nucleotides, the CDR3 is TGTGCCAGCAGGCGGACTAGCGGTAACTACGAGCAGTACTTC. This sequence encodes CASRRTSGNYEQYF.

The gene calls are TRBV4-1 and TRBJ2-1; a weak D match, TRBD1 (6 bases). Germline V gene lookup returns CDR1 MGHRA and CDR2 YSYEKL. The CDR3 totals 15 residues. Trimming shortened V by 0 bases and J by 5 bases, and 11 bases separated the two germline ends. The CDR3 coding sequence is TGCGCCAGCAGCCAAGATTCGGCAGGGGACAATGAGCAGTTCTTC. Protein sequence: CASSQDSAGDNEQFF.

The chain joins TRBV14 to TRBJ1-2; tentative D call: TRBD1 (5 bases). Trimming cost V 2 bases and J 1 base, with 17 bases left between them. In germline, CDR1 is SGHDN, CDR2 FVKESK. There are 17 residues in the CDR3. CDR3 region: CASSQRNWGGINYGYTF. The CDR3 coding sequence is TGTGCCAGCAGCCAAAGGAACTGGGGGGGAATTAACTATGGCTACACCTTC.

The V and J genes are TRBV2 and TRBJ2-5, with D perhaps TRBD2 (5 bases). This CDR3 is 11 amino acids long. The germline V gene has CDR1 SNHLY and CDR2 FYNNEI. V dropped 7 bases and J dropped 5 bases, with 8 bases sitting between them. The CDR3 region has the DNA TGTGCCAGCAATAGCGAGGAGACCCAGTACTTC. Residues: CASNSEETQYF.

The rearrangement links TRBV5-1 to TRBJ2-7, with TRBD1 matching 8 bases. Germline V lookup: CDR1 SGHRS, CDR2 YFSETQ. This CDR3 contains 13 residues. V shed 3 bases, J shed 2 bases, and the junction held 1 base outside the gene matches. CDR3 bases: TGCGCCAGCAGCTGGACAGGGCCCTACGAGCAGTACTTC. This encodes CASSWTGPYEQYF.

CDR3 DNA sequence: TGTGCCAGCAGGGGGACTAGCGGTAACGTCTACAATGAGCAGTTCTTC. This sequence encodes CASRGTSGNVYNEQFF. The chain combines TRBV2 with TRBJ2-1; 11 nucleotides agree with TRBD2. Germline trimming cut 6 bases from V and 3 bases from J; bases unmatched to any gene: 7. CDR3 length: 16 residues. The germline CDR1 and CDR2 sequences are SNHLY and FYNNEI.

About this clone itself: A read error may produce the germline difference seen at one junction end. J is TRBJ2-1 and V is TRBV7-7; 8 nucleotides match TRBD1. This CDR3 spans 14 amino acids. Germline V gene sequence: CDR1 SSHAT, CDR2 FNYEAQ (reference sequence). CDR3 loop: CASSFSRDRNEQFF. The DNA for the CDR3 is TGTGCTAGCAGCTTTTCCAGGGACAGGAATGAGCAGTTCTTC.

About this clone: Sequence at one end of the junction differs from germline and may be a read error. The chain recombines TRBV7-7 with TRBJ2-1, with TRBD2 identical over 10 bases. CDR1 and CDR2 from the germline V gene are SSHAT and FNYEAQ (reference sequence). The CDR3 extends over 12 amino acids. DNA of the CDR3: TGTGCTAGCAGTAGCGGGGGGAATGAGCAGTTCTTC. It encodes CASSSGGNEQFF.

This clone was counted a few times. The V call is TRBV6-6, the J call TRBJ1-1; D might be TRBD1 (6 bases). CDR1 is MNHNY and CDR2 is SVGAGI in the germline V gene (reference sequence). This CDR3 region has 15 residues. V was cut by 6 bases and J by 1 base, with 15 bases left in between. Here the CDR3 DNA reads TGTGCCAGCAGACCATCGGACAGTTGGAACACTGAAGCTTTCTTT. Amino acid sequence: CASRPSDSWNTEAFF.

The DNA of the CDR3 is TGTGCCAGCAGCTGGGGGACAGGGTCCAAAAATGAAAAACTGTTTTTT. Residues: CASSWGTGSKNEKLFF. This sequence joins TRBV7-9 and TRBJ1-4; 9 bases align to TRBD1. Germline CDR1 is SEHNR and CDR2 is FQNEAQ (reference sequence). CDR3 length equals 16 residues. With V trimmed by 4 bases and J by 5 bases, 8 bases remained unmatched.

This sequence joins TRBV6-5 and TRBJ1-1, with 8 bases fitting TRBD1. The CDR3 has 15 residues. Germline V gene lookup returns CDR1 MNHEY and CDR2 SVGAGI. The ends lost 5 bases at V and 0 bases at J; junction bases unmatched: 5. Here the CDR3 DNA reads TGTGCCAGCAGTCTACAGGGGGTACTGAACACTGAAGCTTTCTTT. Protein sequence: CASSLQGVLNTEAFF.

The rearrangement uses TRBV6-5 and TRBJ1-3; D perhaps matches TRBD1 (6 bases). The germline V gene has CDR1 MNHEY and CDR2 SVGAGI. CDR3 size: 15 residues. The ends were cut back, 6 bases at V and 2 bases at J, with 14 bases in the middle. The CDR3 DNA follows: TGTGCCAGCAGGAACTCACAGGGCACTGGAAACACCATATATTTT. This gives the protein CASRNSQGTGNTIYF.